These 5 T cell receptor beta chains came from one sample sequenced in a study of T cells expressing NK-cell markers. TCRdb re-called the 5' RACE reads and gives one entry per CDR3 protein, without DNA. Its table lists 400,000 to 550,000 distinct CDR3 sequences. The sample taken for sequencing was blood T cells: a sorted CD56 or NKG2C T cell subset, CD4+ or CD8+ T cells, or bulk PBMC T cells (not recorded which). These receptors were taken from a woman aged 18-70 years in good health.

This chain uses TRBV11-2 with TRBJ2-2; the TCRdb D gene call, TRBD2, has no DNA to confirm it. Germline CDR1 reads SGHAT; CDR2 reads FQNNGV. The CDR3 runs to 18 residues. CDR3 protein: CASSSRTSGSRGTGELFF.

The chain links TRBV19 to TRBJ2-7; without DNA, the TCRdb call of TRBD1 cannot be checked. This CDR3 contains 16 residues. Germline assignment: CDR1 LNHDA and CDR2 SQIVND (reference sequence). CDR3 sequence reads: CASSAVQGFGGGEQYF. The full variable domain, with the rest looked up from reference TRBV19 and TRBJ2-7, is DGGITQSPKYLFRKEGQNVTLSCEQNLNHDAMYWYRQDPGQGLRLIYYSQIVNDFQKGDIAEGYSVSREKKESFPLTVTSAQKNPTAFYLCASSAVQGFGGGEQYFGPGTRLTVT.

V and J are TRBV12-3 or TRBV12-4 and TRBJ2-7; TCRdb picks TRBD1, but there is no DNA to check that call. There are 11 residues in the CDR3. The chain's CDR3 is CASSWGGNQYF.

The chain has TRBV30 and TRBJ1-1; TCRdb proposes TRBD1, but this gene call is untestable without DNA. CDR3 size: 12 residues. Germline-derived CDR1 and CDR2 are GTSNPN and SVGIG (reference sequence). The CDR3: CAWDRGNTEAFF.

The chain is built from TRBV7-3 and TRBJ2-3; there is no DNA to check the TCRdb D call of TRBD1. The CDR3 is 16 residues long. In germline, CDR1 is SGHTA, CDR2 FQGTGA. The CDR3 sequence is CASSLSPGGSTDTQYF.